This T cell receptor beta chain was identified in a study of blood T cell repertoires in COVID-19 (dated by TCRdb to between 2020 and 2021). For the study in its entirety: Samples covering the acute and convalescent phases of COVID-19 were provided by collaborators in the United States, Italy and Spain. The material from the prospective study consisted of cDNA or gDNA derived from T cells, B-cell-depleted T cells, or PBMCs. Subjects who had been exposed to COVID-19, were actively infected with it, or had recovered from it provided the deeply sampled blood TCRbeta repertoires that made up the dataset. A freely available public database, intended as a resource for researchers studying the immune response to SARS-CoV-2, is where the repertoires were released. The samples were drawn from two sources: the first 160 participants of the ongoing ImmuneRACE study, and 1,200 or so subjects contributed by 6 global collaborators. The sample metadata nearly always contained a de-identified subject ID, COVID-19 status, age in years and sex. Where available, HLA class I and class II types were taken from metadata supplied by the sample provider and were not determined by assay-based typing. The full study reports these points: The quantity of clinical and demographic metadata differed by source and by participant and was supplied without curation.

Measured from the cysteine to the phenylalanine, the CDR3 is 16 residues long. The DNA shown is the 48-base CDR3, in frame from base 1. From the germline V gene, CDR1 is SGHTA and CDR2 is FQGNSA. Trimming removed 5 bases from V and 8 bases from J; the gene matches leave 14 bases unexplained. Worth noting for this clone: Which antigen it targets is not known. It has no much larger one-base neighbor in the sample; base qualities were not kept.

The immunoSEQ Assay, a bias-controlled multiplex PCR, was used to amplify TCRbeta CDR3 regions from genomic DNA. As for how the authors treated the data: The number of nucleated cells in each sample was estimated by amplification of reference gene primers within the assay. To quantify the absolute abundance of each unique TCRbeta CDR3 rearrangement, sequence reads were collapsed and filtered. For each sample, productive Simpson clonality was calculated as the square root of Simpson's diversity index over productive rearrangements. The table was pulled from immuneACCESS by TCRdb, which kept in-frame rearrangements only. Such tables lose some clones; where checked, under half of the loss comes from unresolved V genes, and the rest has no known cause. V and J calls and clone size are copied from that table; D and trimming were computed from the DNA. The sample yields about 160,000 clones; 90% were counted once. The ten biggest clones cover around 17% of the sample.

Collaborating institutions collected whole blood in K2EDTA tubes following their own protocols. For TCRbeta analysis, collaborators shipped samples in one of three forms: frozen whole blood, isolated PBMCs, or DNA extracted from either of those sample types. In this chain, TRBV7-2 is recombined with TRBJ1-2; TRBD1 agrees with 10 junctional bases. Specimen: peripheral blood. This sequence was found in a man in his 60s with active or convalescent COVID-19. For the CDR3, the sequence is CASSPLGQGVNRGYTF. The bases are TGTGCCAGCAGCCCACTCGGACAGGGGGTTAATCGGGGCTACACCTTC. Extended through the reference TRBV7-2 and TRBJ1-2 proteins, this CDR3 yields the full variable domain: GAGVSQSPSNKVTEKGKDVELRCDPISGHTALYWYRQSLGQGLEFLIYFQGNSAPDKSGLPSDRFSAERTGGSVSTLTIQRTQQEDSAVYLCASSPLGQGVNRGYTFGSGTRLTVV.